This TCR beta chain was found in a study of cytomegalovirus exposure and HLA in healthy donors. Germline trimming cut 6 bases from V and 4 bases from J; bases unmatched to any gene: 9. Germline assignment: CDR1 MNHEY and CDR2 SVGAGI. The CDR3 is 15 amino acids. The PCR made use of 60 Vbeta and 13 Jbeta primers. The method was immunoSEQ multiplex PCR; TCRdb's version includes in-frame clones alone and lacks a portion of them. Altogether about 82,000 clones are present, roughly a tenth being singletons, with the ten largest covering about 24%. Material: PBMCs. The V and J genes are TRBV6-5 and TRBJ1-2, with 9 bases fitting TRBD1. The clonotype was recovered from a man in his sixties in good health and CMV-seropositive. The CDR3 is CASRGLDRGGYGYTF. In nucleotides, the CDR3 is TGTGCCAGCAGAGGCTTGGACAGGGGCGGCTATGGCTACACCTTC.